This T cell receptor (beta chain) was sequenced in a study of CD8+CD57+ T cells in acquired aplastic anemia. Profiles of TCR beta VDJ and CDR3 were generated from a genomic DNA template. MiXCR, applied by TCRdb to the reads, yields one record per CDR3 protein. The profile shows 150,000 to 200,000 distinct CDR3 sequences, around 60% of them singletons. Germline-derived CDR1 and CDR2 are SQVTM and ANQGSEA. The CDR3 sequence is 12 residues long. Trimming left V 4 bases short and J 8 bases short, with 11 bases between. Sequencing was carried out using sorted CD4+, CD8+, or CD8+CD57+ T cells (not recorded which) from PBMCs. This sequence joins TRBV29-1 and TRBJ1-4; a possible D gene is TRBD1 (6 bases). The TCR originated in a human donor in good health. CDR3 DNA sequence: TGCAGCGTTGTTGGGGGCGGCGAAAAACTGTTTTTT. Protein product: CSVVGGGEKLFF.